These 20 T cell receptor beta chains came from one sample sequenced in a study of cytomegalovirus exposure and HLA in healthy donors. The PCR used 60 Vbeta and 13 Jbeta primers. Using immunoSEQ multiplex PCR, the repertoire was profiled, and TCRdb retains in-frame clones only, with some absent. The table records about 180,000 clones, 77% of them present only once. Material: PBMCs. The origin of the receptors is a woman aged 55 to 70 in good health and CMV-seropositive.

The rearrangement uses TRBV23-1 and TRBJ2-3; maybe TRBD1 (5 bases). TRBV23-1 is known as an ORF, though its function is uncertain. The V end was cut by 6 bases, the J end by 4 bases, with 14 bases between. CDR3 length equals 14 residues. CDR3 protein: CASRTDLNADTQYF. DNA for the CDR3: TGCGCCAGCAGGACAGACCTCAATGCAGATACGCAGTATTTT.

The chain joins TRBV7-6 to TRBJ2-3, with 13 positions matching TRBD2. V trimming: 5 bases; J trimming: 7 bases; junction bases outside the gene matches: 9. Germline V CDR1 and CDR2: SGHVS, FNYEAQ. CDR3 length: 16 residues. The CDR3 reads CASSRRTSGGGYTQYF. The DNA of the CDR3 is TGTGCCAGCAGCCGCCGGACTAGCGGGGGAGGTTATACGCAGTATTTT.

The chain recombines TRBV28 with TRBJ2-7, with a possible D match to TRBD2 (5 bases). The germline V gene encodes CDR1 MDHEN and CDR2 SYDVKM. V was pared by 3 bases and J by 6 bases, with 12 bases between. CDR3 length: 13 residues. CDR3 loop: CASSLARGGEQYF. The CDR3 nucleotides are TGTGCCAGCAGTTTGGCCCGGGGTGGCGAGCAGTACTTC. Based on the CDR3 plus reference TRBV28 and TRBJ2-7, the full variable domain is DVKVTQSSRYLVKRTGEKVFLECVQDMDHENMFWYRQDPGLGLRLIYFSYDVKMKEKGDIPEGYSVSREKKERFSLILESASTNQTSMYLCASSLARGGEQYFGPGTRLTVT.

The chain employs TRBV9 and TRBJ2-7; the match to TRBD1 covers 7 bases. Germline V CDR1 and CDR2: SGDLS, YYNGEE. V trimming: 4 bases; J trimming: 2 bases; junction bases outside the gene matches: 12. The length of the CDR3 is 16 residues. DNA for the CDR3: TGTGCCAGCAGCCCCGAGAGCAGGGGGTTCGCCTACGAGCAGTACTTC. It is translated as CASSPESRGFAYEQYF.

V usage is TRBV7-2 and J usage is TRBJ2-7, with TRBD2 matching over 11 bases. The ends lost 1 base at V and 7 bases at J; junction bases unmatched: 6. Looked up from germline, CDR1 is SGHTA and CDR2 is FQGNSA. The CDR3 sequence is 15 residues long. The DNA of the CDR3 is TGTGCCAGCAGCTTAGAGGGACTAGCGGTGTCTGAGCAGTACTTC. Amino acid sequence: CASSLEGLAVSEQYF.

The chain uses TRBV30 and TRBJ1-4; 7 bases align to TRBD1. This CDR3 comprises 12 residues. V shed 7 bases, J shed 7 bases, and the junction held 6 bases outside the gene matches. CDR1 is GTSNPN and CDR2 is SVGIG in the germline V gene (reference sequence). The DNA of the CDR3 is TGTGCCTTACAGGGGCGGGGTGAAAAACTGTTTTTT. This codes for CALQGRGEKLFF.

V is TRBV2 and J is TRBJ1-1, with no clear D. Trimming pared 7 bases from V and 6 bases from J, leaving 12 bases between. Germline CDR1 reads SNHLY; CDR2 reads FYNNEI. The CDR3 consists of 12 residues. The CDR3 sequence is CASKPRVAEAFF. As DNA, the CDR3 is TGTGCCAGCAAACCCCGGGTCGCTGAAGCTTTCTTT.

The chain links TRBV10-1 to TRBJ2-5, with TRBD2 as a possible D gene (6 bases). V gave up 5 bases and J gave up 4 bases, with 17 bases separating them. The germline CDR1 and CDR2 sequences are WNHNN and SYGVQD (reference sequence). The CDR3 length is 15 residues. The CDR3 protein is CASSTPSGVLETQYF. The CDR3 DNA reads as TGCGCCAGCAGTACACCTTCGGGGGTTCTAGAGACCCAGTACTTC.

The chain couples TRBV19 to TRBJ1-5; 7 bases are a match to TRBD1. CDR1 and CDR2 from the germline V gene are LNHDA and SQIVND (reference sequence). Unmatched junction bases numbered 12, after V lost 7 bases and J lost 3 bases. CDR3 length: 16 residues. The CDR3 loop is CASTSLVGGFNQPQHF. CDR3 nucleotide sequence: TGTGCCAGTACCTCTTTGGTAGGGGGCTTCAATCAGCCCCAGCATTTT.

The chain uses TRBV30 and TRBJ2-1; TRBD2 matches 8 bases. CDR1 and CDR2 from the germline V gene are GTSNPN and SVGIG (reference sequence). The CDR3 runs 14 residues. Trimming at V came to 1 base and at J to 9 bases, leaving 8 bases not matched to a gene. CDR3 in DNA: TGTGCCTGGAGTGACGGGAGGGCCAGGGGTGAGCAGTTCTTC. It encodes CAWSDGRARGEQFF.

V usage is TRBV4-2 and J usage is TRBJ1-5; D is ambiguous. V was trimmed by 1 base and J by 1 base, leaving 5 bases between them. CDR3 size: 14 residues. Germline-derived CDR1 and CDR2 are LGHNA and YNFKEQ. The CDR3 DNA reads as TGTGCCAGCAGCCAAGCGGGGAGCAATCAGCCCCAGCATTTT. Protein: CASSQAGSNQPQHF.

The sample holds a few counts of this clone. The chain carries TRBV11-2 and TRBJ2-3, with 7 bases fitting TRBD2. The CDR3 sequence is 13 residues long. J was trimmed by 4 bases and V by 4 bases; bases with no gene match: 2. Germline V gene data show CDR1 as SGHAT and CDR2 as FQNNGV. The CDR3 DNA reads as TGTGCCAGCAGCTCGACTAGCTCAGATACGCAGTATTTT. Translation: CASSSTSSDTQYF.

The V and J genes are TRBV19 and TRBJ1-2; 9 bases are a match to TRBD1. This CDR3 has 15 residues. CDR1 is LNHDA and CDR2 is SQIVND in the germline V gene (reference sequence). J was trimmed by 4 bases and V by 7 bases; bases with no gene match: 10. CDR3: CASKQGGQGLYGYTF. In nucleotides, the CDR3 is TGTGCCAGTAAACAAGGGGGACAGGGCCTCTATGGCTACACCTTC.

The chain couples TRBV28 to TRBJ2-7, with 10 positions matching TRBD1. The germline CDR1 and CDR2 sequences are MDHEN and SYDVKM. The CDR3 loop spans 13 amino acids. The trim removed 8 bases at V and 2 bases at J, leaving 3 bases unmatched. CDR3 sequence (DNA): TGTGCCAGCGGGACAGGGGCAACCTACGAGCAGTACTTC. This encodes CASGTGATYEQYF.

The rearrangement links TRBV7-9 to TRBJ1-1; no definite D call. Germline-derived CDR1 and CDR2 are SEHNR and FQNEAQ (reference sequence). CDR3 length equals 14 residues. With 2 bases removed from V and 5 bases from J, the gap between germline ends came to 12 bases. DNA of the CDR3: TGTGCCAGCAGCTTACAACTCGGGATGACTGAAGCTTTCTTT. Translation: CASSLQLGMTEAFF.

This sequence joins TRBV6-1 and TRBJ2-5; D is perhaps TRBD2 (5 bases). Trimming left V 7 bases short and J 4 bases short, with 16 bases between. The germline V gene encodes CDR1 MNHNS and CDR2 SASEGT. The CDR3 loop spans 14 amino acids. CDR3 residues: CASIRGPAAETQYF. In nucleotides, the CDR3 is TGTGCCAGCATCAGAGGGCCCGCAGCAGAGACCCAGTACTTC.

The chain carries TRBV6-1 and TRBJ2-7; 7 bases align to TRBD1. V shed 6 bases, J shed 3 bases, and the junction held 5 bases outside the gene matches. This CDR3 comprises 13 residues. Germline V gene data show CDR1 as MNHNS and CDR2 as SASEGT. The CDR3 DNA is TGTGCCAGCAGGGTGACAGGGTTCTACGAGCAGTACTTC. Translation: CASRVTGFYEQYF.

This chain connects TRBV10-3 to TRBJ2-3; TRBD2 agrees at 8 bases. The CDR3 covers 15 residues. Looked up from germline, CDR1 is ENHRY and CDR2 is SYGVKD. The ends lost 3 bases at V and 6 bases at J; junction bases unmatched: 8. CDR3 sequence (DNA): TGTGCCATCAGTGACTCGCGGGGGGTTAGTGATACGCAGTATTTT. Translating it yields CAISDSRGVSDTQYF.

V and J are TRBV4-2 and TRBJ2-7; weak D call: TRBD1 (5 bases). Germline lookup yields CDR1 LGHNA and CDR2 YNFKEQ. With 0 bases removed from V and 7 bases from J, the gap between germline ends came to 7 bases. The CDR3 is made up of 12 amino acids. The CDR3 nucleotides read TGTGCCAGCAGCCAAGAGGGGCTTGAGCAGTACTTC. Amino acids: CASSQEGLEQYF.

This chain connects TRBV4-2 to TRBJ2-1; 15 nucleotides line up with TRBD2. J lost 9 bases, V lost 4 bases, and 4 bases had no gene match. The CDR3 loop spans 15 amino acids. Germline lookup yields CDR1 LGHNA and CDR2 YNFKEQ. CDR3 loop: CASSPRTSGGGEQFF. Written as DNA, the CDR3 is TGTGCCAGCAGCCCCCGGACTAGCGGGGGGGGTGAGCAGTTCTTC.